This T cell receptor (beta chain) was documented in a study of shared clonotypes between healthy human individuals. Overall study context: Participating donors consisted of two women and a few men aged 18 to 49. Study-wide results and limits: Clonotypes not shared had lower generation probabilities than those common to all four donors.

Naive CD8 isolation took CD45RO-negative cells positively selected for CCR7 and excluded terminally differentiated effector memory CD45RA+ cells. This CDR3 has 12 residues. Trimming stripped 5 bases from V and 3 bases from J, with 6 bases between. CDR1 and CDR2 (germline): SEHNR, FQNEAQ (reference sequence). Clones were sequenced by immunoSEQ multiplex PCR, and TCRdb holds only the in-frame ones, with some missing. The profile shows about 2.2 million clones, just under 95% of them singletons. Of note for this clone: Its target is not known. The same CDR3 also results from other DNA sequences found in this sample.

Material for sequencing was naive CD8+ T cells from PBMCs. The chain combines TRBV7-9 with TRBJ2-3; D is unresolved. The TCR was taken from a man younger than 35 in good health. Some clones in this sample may be carry-over from other donors' samples. CDR3: CASSPSTDTQYF. The CDR3 DNA reads TGTGCCAGCAGCCCCAGTACAGATACGCAGTATTTT.